Listed below are T cell receptor beta chains from one sample, sequenced in a study of cytomegalovirus exposure and HLA in healthy donors. The repertoire was sequenced with immunoSEQ multiplex PCR; TCRdb's copy has only in-frame clones and lacks some. This sample's table reports 100,000 to 150,000 clones. Sequencing used PBMCs. These receptors came from a man between 18 and 29 years old in good health and CMV-seronegative. CDR3s include the opening cysteine and the closing phenylalanine or tryptophan. A D gene is named only where the DNA matches it firmly.

>TRBV6-5|TRBD1|TRBJ1-2
CASSWTGGGYTF
TGTGCCAGCAGCTGGACAGGGGGCGGCTACACCTTC
>TRBV10-3|.|TRBJ1-2
CAISGSGFPNYGYTF
TGTGCCATCAGTGGCTCAGGGTTCCCTAACTATGGCTACACCTTC
>TRBV7-2|TRBD2|TRBJ2-3
CASSTHTPKREGLWFTQYF
TGTGCCAGCAGCACGCATACCCCTAAGCGGGAGGGCCTCTGGTTTACGCAGTATTTT
>TRBV7-7|.|TRBJ1-6
CASSSAGSNSPLHF
TGTGCTAGCAGCTCCGCCGGTTCGAATTCACCCCTCCACTTT
>TRBV5-6|.|TRBJ2-6
CASSLLGLTSGANVLTF
TGTGCCAGCAGCTTGTTGGGACTGACCTCTGGGGCCAACGTCCTGACTTTC
>TRBV13|.|TRBJ1-5
CASSLSGGFDNQPQHF
TGTGCCAGCAGCCTATCGGGGGGTTTCGACAATCAGCCCCAGCATTTT
>TRBV2|TRBD1|TRBJ1-2
CASSELQGEGYTF
TGTGCCAGCAGTGAATTACAGGGGGAAGGCTACACCTTC
>TRBV4-1|.|TRBJ2-6
CASSHNSAGANVLTF
TGCGCCAGCAGCCATAACTCTGCTGGGGCCAACGTCCTGACTTTC
>TRBV19|.|TRBJ1-5
CASSPEEYQPQHF
TGTGCCAGTAGCCCAGAGGAATATCAGCCCCAGCATTTT
>TRBV7-3|TRBD1|TRBJ2-7
CASSLLQGAEQYF
TGTGCCAGCAGCTTATTACAGGGGGCCGAGCAGTACTTC
>TRBV27|TRBD1|TRBJ2-7
CASSLTGGPEQYF
TGTGCCAGCAGCCTAACAGGGGGACCCGAGCAGTACTTC
>TRBV19|.|TRBJ1-1
CASTVTREGTEAFF
TGTGCCAGTACCGTAACCCGGGAGGGCACTGAAGCTTTCTTT
>TRBV9|TRBD1|TRBJ1-1
CASSVDTGAEAFF
TGTGCCAGCAGCGTAGATACAGGGGCTGAAGCTTTCTTT
>TRBV5-6|.|TRBJ2-5
CASSSSPETQYF
TGTGCCAGCAGCTCTTCCCCAGAGACCCAGTACTTC
>TRBV5-4|.|TRBJ2-7
CASSLAGAVHEQYF
TGTGCCAGCAGCTTGGCTGGGGCGGTCCACGAGCAGTACTTC
>TRBV16|TRBD2|TRBJ2-7
CASGTSGDLYEQYF
TGTGCCAGCGGCACTAGCGGGGATCTCTACGAGCAGTACTTC
>TRBV7-9|TRBD2|TRBJ2-2
CASSLVGGGAYAGELFF
TGTGCCAGCAGCTTAGTCGGCGGGGGGGCATATGCCGGGGAGCTGTTTTTT
>TRBV7-3|.|TRBJ1-1
CASSPSDSHLTEAFF
TGTGCCAGCAGCCCGTCGGACAGCCACCTGACTGAAGCTTTCTTT
>TRBV5-3|TRBD1|TRBJ1-5
CARSPGQGVQPQHF
TGTGCCAGAAGCCCTGGACAGGGAGTTCAGCCCCAGCATTTT
>TRBV28|TRBD1|TRBJ2-5
CASTTGVSWTQYF
TGTGCCAGCACCACAGGGGTCTCGTGGACCCAGTACTTC
>TRBV2|TRBD1|TRBJ1-2
CASIYLRGNYGYTF
TGTGCCAGCATTTACCTCAGGGGGAACTATGGCTACACCTTC
>TRBV29-1|.|TRBJ1-5
CSAQGILGQPQHF
TGCAGCGCTCAGGGGATCCTCGGTCAGCCCCAGCATTTT
>TRBV18|TRBD2|TRBJ2-1
CASSLGRGSNNEQFF
TGTGCCAGCTCACTCGGGAGGGGTTCGAACAATGAGCAGTTCTTC
>TRBV27|TRBD2|TRBJ2-7
CASILRGNSGRRYEQYF
TGTGCCAGCATCCTCAGGGGTAATAGCGGGAGACGGTACGAGCAGTACTTC
>TRBV5-4|.|TRBJ2-7
CASSKPQGFYEQYF
TGTGCCAGCAGCAAACCGCAGGGATTCTACGAGCAGTACTTC
>TRBV5-4|.|TRBJ1-1
CASSRDGTSSEAFF
TGTGCCAGCAGCAGAGATGGGACATCTAGTGAAGCTTTCTTT